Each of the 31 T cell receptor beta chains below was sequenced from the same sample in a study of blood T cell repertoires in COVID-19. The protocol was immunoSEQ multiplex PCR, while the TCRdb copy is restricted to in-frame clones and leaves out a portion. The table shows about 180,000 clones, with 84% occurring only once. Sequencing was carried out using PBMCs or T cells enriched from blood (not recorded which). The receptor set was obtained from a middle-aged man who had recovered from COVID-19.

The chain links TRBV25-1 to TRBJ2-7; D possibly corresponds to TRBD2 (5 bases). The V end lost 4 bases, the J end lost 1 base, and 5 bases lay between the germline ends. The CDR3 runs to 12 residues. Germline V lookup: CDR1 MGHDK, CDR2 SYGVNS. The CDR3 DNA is TGTGCCAGCAGTGGAGGGTCCTACGAGCAGTACTTC. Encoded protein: CASSGGSYEQYF.

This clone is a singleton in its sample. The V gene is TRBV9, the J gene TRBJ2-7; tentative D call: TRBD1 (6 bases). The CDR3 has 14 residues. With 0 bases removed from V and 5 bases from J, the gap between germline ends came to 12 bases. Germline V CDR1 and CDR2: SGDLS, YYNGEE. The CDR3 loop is CASSVGQGRNEQYF. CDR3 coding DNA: TGTGCCAGCAGCGTAGGGCAGGGGAGAAACGAGCAGTACTTC.

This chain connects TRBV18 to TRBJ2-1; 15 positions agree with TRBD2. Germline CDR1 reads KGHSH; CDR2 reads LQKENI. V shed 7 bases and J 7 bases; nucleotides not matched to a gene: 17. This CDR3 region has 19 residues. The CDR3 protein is CASFNQGLAGGKVINEQFF. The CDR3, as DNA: TGTGCCAGCTTCAACCAGGGACTAGCGGGGGGCAAGGTAATAAATGAGCAGTTCTTC.

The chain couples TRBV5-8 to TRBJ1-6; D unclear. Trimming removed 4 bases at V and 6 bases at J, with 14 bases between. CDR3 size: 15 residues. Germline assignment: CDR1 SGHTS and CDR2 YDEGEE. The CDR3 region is CASSPTVEGNSPLHF. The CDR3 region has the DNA TGTGCCAGCAGCCCCACTGTAGAGGGTAATTCACCCCTCCACTTT.

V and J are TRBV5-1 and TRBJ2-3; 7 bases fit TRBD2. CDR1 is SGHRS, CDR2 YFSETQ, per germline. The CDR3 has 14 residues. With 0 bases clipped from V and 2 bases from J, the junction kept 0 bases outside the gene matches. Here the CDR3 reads CASSLGDYTDTQYF. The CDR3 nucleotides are TGCGCCAGCAGCTTGGGGGACTACACAGATACGCAGTATTTT.

CDR3 loop: CASSHAVLAGELFF. CDR3 nucleotide sequence: TGTGCCAGCAGCCACGCAGTTTTGGCCGGGGAGCTGTTTTTT. The chain couples TRBV3-1 (or the pseudogene TRBV3-2) to TRBJ2-2; no definite D call. V was pared by 3 bases and J by 6 bases, with 11 bases between. The germline V gene encodes CDR1 LGHDT and CDR2 YNNKEL (reference sequence). The CDR3 has 14 residues.

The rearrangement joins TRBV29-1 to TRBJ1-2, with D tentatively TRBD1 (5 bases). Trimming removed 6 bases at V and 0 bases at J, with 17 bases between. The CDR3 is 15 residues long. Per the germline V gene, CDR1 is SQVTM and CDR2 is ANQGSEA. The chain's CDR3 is CSVSTQVSSNYGYTF. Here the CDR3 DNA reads TGCAGCGTCTCTACACAGGTCTCCTCTAACTATGGCTACACCTTC.

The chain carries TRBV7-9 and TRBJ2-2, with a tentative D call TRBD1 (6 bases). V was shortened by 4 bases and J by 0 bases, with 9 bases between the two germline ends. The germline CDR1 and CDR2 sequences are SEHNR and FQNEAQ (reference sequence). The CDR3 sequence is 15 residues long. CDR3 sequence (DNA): TGTGCCAGCAGCTCCCGACAGGCGAACACCGGGGAGCTGTTTTTT. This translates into CASSSRQANTGELFF.

The CDR3 protein is CASSPWGGAQGTQYF. For the CDR3, the DNA is TGTGCCAGCAGCCCATGGGGCGGGGCCCAGGGGACCCAGTACTTC. This chain links TRBV7-9 with TRBJ2-5, with D possibly TRBD2 on 6 matching bases. Germline-derived CDR1 and CDR2 are SEHNR and FQNEAQ (reference sequence). This CDR3 spans 15 amino acids. Deletions cut 5 bases from V and 7 bases from J, with 20 bases between.

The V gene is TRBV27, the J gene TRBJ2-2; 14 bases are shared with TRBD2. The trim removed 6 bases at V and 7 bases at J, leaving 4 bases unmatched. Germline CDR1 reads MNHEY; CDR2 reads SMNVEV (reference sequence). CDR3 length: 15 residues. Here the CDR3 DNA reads TGTGCCAGCAGGGGGACTAGCGGGGGTATCGGGGAGCTGTTTTTT. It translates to CASRGTSGGIGELFF.

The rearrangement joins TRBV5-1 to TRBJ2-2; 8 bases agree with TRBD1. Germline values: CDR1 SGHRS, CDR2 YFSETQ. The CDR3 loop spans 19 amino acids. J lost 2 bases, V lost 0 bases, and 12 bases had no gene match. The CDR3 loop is CASSLARGGTGRNTGELFF. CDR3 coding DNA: TGCGCCAGCAGCTTGGCTCGAGGGGGGACAGGACGAAACACCGGGGAGCTGTTTTTT.

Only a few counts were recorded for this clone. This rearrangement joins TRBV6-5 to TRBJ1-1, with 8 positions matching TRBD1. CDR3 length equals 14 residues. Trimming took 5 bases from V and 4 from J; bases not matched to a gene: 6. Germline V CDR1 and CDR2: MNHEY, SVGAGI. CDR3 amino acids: CASSHTGGLTEAFF. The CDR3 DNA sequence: TGTGCCAGCAGTCATACAGGGGGGCTCACTGAAGCTTTCTTT.

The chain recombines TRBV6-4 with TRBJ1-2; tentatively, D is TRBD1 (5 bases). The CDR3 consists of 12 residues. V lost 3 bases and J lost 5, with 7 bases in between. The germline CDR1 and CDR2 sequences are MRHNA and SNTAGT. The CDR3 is CASSEAGYGYTF. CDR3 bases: TGTGCCAGCAGTGAAGCAGGGTATGGCTACACCTTC.

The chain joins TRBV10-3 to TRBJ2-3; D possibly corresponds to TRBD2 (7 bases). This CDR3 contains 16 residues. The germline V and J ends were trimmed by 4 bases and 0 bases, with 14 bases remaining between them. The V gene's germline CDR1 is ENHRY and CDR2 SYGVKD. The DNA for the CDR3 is TGTGCCATCAGTGCTACAGGGAGGGGTAGCACAGATACGCAGTATTTT. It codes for CAISATGRGSTDTQYF.

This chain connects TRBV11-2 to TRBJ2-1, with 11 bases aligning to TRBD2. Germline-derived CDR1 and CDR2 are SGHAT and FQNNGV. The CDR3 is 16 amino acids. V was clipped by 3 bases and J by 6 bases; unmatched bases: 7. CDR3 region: CASSFQTSGVFNEQFF. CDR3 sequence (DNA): TGTGCCAGCAGCTTCCAGACTAGCGGGGTCTTCAATGAGCAGTTCTTC.

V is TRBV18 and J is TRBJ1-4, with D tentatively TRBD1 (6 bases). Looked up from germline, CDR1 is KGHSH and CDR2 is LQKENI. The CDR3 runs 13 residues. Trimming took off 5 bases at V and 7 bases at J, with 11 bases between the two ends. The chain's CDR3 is CASSSSRGEKLFF. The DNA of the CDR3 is TGTGCCAGCTCATCTAGCAGGGGTGAAAAACTGTTTTTT.

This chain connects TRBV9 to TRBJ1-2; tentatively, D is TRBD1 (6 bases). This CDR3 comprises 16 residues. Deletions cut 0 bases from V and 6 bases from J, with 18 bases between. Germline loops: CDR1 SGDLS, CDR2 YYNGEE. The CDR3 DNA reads TGTGCCAGCAGCGTAGCTTCACAGGGACCGAGGAATGGCTACACCTTC. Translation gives CASSVASQGPRNGYTF. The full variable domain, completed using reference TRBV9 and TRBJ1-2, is DSGVTQTPKHLITATGQRVTLRCSPRSGDLSVYWYQQSLDQGLQFLIQYYNGEERAKGNILERFSAQQFPDLHSELNLSSLELGDSALYFCASSVASQGPRNGYTFGSGTRLTVV.

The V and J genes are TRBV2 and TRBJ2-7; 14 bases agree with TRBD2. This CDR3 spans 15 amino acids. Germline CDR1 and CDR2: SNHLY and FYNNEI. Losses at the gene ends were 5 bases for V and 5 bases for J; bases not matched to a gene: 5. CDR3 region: CASSTGTSGGDEQYF. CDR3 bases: TGTGCCAGCAGTACCGGGACTAGCGGGGGTGACGAGCAGTACTTC. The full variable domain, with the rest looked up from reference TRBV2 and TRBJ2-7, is EPEVTQTPSHQVTQMGQEVILRCVPISNHLYFYWYRQILGQKVEFLVSFYNNEISEKSEIFDDQFSVERPDGSNFTLKIRSTKLEDSAMYFCASSTGTSGGDEQYFGPGTRLTVT.

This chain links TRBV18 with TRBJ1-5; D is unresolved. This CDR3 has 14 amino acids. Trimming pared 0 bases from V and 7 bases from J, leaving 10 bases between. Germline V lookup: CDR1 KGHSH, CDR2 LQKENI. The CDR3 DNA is TGTGCCAGCTCACCACCCTCAACGCGGCAGCCCCAGCATTTT. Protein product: CASSPPSTRQPQHF.

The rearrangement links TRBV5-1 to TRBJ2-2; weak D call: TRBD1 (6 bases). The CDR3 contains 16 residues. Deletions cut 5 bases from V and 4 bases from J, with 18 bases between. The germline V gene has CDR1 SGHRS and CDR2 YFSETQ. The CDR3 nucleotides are TGCGCCAGCAGAAACCTGCAACAGGGTACCACCGGGGAGCTGTTTTTT. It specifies CASRNLQQGTTGELFF.

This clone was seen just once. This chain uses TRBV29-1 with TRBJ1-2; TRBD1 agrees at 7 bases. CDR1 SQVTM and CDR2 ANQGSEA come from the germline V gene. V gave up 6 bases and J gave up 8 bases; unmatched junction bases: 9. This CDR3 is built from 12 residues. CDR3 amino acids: CSVETGTEGYTF. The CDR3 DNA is TGCAGCGTCGAGACAGGGACCGAGGGCTACACCTTC.

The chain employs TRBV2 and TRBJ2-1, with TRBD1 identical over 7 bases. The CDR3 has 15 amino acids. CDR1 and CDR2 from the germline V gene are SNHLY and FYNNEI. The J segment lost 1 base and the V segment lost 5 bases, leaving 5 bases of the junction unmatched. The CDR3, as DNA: TGTGCCAGCAGTTCCACAGGGGTGTCCTACAATGAGCAGTTCTTC. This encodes CASSSTGVSYNEQFF.

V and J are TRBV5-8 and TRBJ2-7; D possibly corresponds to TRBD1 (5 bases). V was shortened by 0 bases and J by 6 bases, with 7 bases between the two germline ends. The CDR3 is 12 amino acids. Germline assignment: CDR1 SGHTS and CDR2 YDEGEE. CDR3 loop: CASSLGRGEQYF. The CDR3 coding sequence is TGTGCCAGCAGCTTGGGTAGGGGCGAGCAGTACTTC.

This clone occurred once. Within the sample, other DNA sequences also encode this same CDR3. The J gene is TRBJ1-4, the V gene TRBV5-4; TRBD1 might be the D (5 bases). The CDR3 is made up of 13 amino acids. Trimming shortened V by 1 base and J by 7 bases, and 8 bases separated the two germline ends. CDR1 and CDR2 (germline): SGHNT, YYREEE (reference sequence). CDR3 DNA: TGTGCCAGCAGCTTGCAGGGAGGTGAAAAACTGTTTTTT. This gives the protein CASSLQGGEKLFF. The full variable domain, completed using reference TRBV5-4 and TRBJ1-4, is ETGVTQSPTHLIKTRGQQVTLRCSSQSGHNTVSWYQQALGQGPQFIFQYYREEENGRGNFPPRFSGLQFPNYSSELNVNALELDDSALYLCASSLQGGEKLFFGSGTQLSVL.

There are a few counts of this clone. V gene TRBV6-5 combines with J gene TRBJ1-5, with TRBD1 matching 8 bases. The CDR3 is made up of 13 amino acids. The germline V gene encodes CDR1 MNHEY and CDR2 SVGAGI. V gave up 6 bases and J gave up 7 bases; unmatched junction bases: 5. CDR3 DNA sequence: TGTGCCAGCAGCAAGGACAGGGCCCAGCCCCAGCATTTT. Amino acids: CASSKDRAQPQHF.

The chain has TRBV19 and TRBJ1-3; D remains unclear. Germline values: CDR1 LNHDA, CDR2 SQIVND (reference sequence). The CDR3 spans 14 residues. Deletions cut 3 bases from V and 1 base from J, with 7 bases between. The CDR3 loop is CASSISGSGNTIYF. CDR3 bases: TGTGCCAGTAGTATCTCCGGGTCTGGAAACACCATATATTTT.

As DNA, the CDR3 is TGCAGCGTTTCCGGGGGGCCCTACAATGAGCAGTTCTTC. It translates to CSVSGGPYNEQFF. This sequence joins TRBV29-1 and TRBJ2-1; possible D gene TRBD2, 7 bases. This CDR3 has 13 residues. V lost 5 bases and J 2 bases, leaving 10 bases between the germline ends. CDR1 is SQVTM and CDR2 is ANQGSEA in the germline V gene.

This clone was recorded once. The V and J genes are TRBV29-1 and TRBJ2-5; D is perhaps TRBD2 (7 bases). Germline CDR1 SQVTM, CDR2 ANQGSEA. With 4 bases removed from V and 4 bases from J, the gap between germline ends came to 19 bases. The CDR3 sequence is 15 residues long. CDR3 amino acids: CSVVVGGAQAETQYF. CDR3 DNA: TGCAGCGTTGTGGTTGGGGGGGCTCAGGCAGAGACCCAGTACTTC.

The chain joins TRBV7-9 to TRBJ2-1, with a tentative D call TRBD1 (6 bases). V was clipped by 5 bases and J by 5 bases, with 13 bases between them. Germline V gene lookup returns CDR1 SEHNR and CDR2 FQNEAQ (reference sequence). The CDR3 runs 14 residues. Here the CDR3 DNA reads TGTGCCAGCAGCAGTACACAGGGCCACAATGAGCAGTTCTTC. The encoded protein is CASSSTQGHNEQFF.

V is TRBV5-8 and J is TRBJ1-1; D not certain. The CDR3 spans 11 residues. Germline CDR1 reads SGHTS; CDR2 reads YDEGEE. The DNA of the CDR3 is TGTGCAGCCATGAGGAACACTGAAGCTTTCTTT. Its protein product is CAAMRNTEAFF.

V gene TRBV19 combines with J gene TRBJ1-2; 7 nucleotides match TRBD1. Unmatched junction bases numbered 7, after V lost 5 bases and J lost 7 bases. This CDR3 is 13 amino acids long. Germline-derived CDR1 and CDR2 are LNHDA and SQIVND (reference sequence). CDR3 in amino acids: CASSPDRSGGYTF. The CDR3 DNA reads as TGTGCCAGTAGTCCGGACAGGAGCGGTGGCTACACCTTC.